This paragraph reports one T cell receptor (beta chain). Its antigen is still unknown. A much larger clone is a single base away; this may be a read error. CDR3-region Arm-PCR and iRepertoire HTBI primers produced the TCR beta libraries. MiXCR, run by TCRdb on the multiplex PCR reads, gives a single entry per CDR3 protein. The sample gives approximately 560,000 distinct CDR3 sequences, approximately 16% of which show up once; around 11% is in the top ten. Germline CDR1 reads LGHDT; CDR2 reads YNNKEL (reference sequence). The CDR3 has 15 residues. With 4 bases clipped from V and 6 bases from J, the junction kept 7 bases outside the gene matches. The data were taken from a study of regulatory T cells in long-lasting Graves disease. Whole-study results and caveats: Persistent disease exhibited a predilection for TRBV28, TRBJ1-2 and TRBJ2-5.

Time point meaning: newly diagnosed GD, antithyroid drugs for less than 3 months. Isolated PBMC RNA provided the starting material for the TCR library. Diagnoses of Graves' disease were made by American Thyroid Association guidelines. These data were also reused for a study on T cells in Graves' hyperthyroidism and ophthalmopathy.

This sequence joins TRBV3-1 and TRBJ2-1, with 9 bases matching TRBD2. Source: peripheral blood mononuclear cells (PBMCs), taken at new diagnosis, from a patient treated with antithyroid drugs. The TCR was taken from a man younger than 35 with Graves disease. The CDR3, as DNA: TGTGCCAGCAGCCCAGGTTCTAGCGGGGCCAATGAGCAGTTCTTC. As protein: CASSPGSSGANEQFF.